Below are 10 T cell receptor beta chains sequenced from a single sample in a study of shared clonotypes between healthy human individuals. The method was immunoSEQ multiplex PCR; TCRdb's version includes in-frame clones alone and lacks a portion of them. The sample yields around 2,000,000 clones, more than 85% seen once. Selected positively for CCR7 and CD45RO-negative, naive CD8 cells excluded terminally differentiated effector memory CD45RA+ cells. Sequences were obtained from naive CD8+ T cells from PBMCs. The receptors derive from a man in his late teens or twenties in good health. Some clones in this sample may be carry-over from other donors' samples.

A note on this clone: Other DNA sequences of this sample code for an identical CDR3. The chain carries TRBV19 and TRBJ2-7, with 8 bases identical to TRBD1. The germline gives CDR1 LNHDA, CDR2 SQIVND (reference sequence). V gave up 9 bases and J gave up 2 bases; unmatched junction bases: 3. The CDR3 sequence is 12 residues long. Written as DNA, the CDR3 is TGTGCCAGCTCACAGGGGGCCTACGAGCAGTACTTC. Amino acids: CASSQGAYEQYF. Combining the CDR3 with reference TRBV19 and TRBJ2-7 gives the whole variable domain DGGITQSPKYLFRKEGQNVTLSCEQNLNHDAMYWYRQDPGQGLRLIYYSQIVNDFQKGDIAEGYSVSREKKESFPLTVTSAQKNPTAFYLCASSQGAYEQYFGPGTRLTVT.

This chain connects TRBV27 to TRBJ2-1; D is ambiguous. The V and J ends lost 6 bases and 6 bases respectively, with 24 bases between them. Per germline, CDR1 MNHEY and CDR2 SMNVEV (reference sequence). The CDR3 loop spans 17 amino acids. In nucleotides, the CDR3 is TGTGCCAGCAGCCTACTTCGGTACGGGCCTCGTTTCAATGAGCAGTTCTTC. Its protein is CASSLLRYGPRFNEQFF.

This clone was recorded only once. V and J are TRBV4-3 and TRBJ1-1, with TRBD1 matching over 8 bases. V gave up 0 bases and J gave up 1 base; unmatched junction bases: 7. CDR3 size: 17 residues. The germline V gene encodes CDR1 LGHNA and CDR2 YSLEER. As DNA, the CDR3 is TGCGCCAGCAGCCAAGATGTGGCAGGGGGCGAGAACACTGAAGCTTTCTTT. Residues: CASSQDVAGGENTEAFF.

The CDR3 nucleotides read TGTGCCAGCAGTCCAAACAGGGGAGTTACCTACGAGCAGTACTTC. Translated: CASSPNRGVTYEQYF. The V call is TRBV28, the J call TRBJ2-7, with 7 bases identical to TRBD1. This CDR3 has 15 residues. Unmatched junction bases numbered 9, after V lost 5 bases and J lost 2 bases. Germline lookup yields CDR1 MDHEN and CDR2 SYDVKM.

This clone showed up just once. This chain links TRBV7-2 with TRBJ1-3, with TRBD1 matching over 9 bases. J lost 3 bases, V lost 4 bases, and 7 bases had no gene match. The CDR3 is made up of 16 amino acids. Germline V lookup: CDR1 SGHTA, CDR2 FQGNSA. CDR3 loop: CASSSRTGESGNTIYF. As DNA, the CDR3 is TGTGCCAGCAGCTCTCGGACAGGGGAAAGTGGAAACACCATATATTTT.

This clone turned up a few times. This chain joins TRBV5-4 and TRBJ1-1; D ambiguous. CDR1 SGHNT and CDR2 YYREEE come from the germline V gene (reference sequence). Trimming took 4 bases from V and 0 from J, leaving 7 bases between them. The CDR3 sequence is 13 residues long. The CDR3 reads CASSPGLNTEAFF. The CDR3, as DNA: TGTGCCAGCAGCCCCGGGTTGAACACTGAAGCTTTCTTT.

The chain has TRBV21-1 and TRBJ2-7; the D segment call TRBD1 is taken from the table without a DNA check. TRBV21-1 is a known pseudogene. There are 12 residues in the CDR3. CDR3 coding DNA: TGTGCCAGCAGCGACAGGCTTTACGAGCAGTACTTC. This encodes CASSDRLYEQYF.

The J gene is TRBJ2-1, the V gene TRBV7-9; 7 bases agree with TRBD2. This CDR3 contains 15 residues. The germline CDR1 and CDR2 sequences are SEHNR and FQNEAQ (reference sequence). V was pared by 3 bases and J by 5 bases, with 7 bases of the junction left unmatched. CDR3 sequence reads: CASSFSAGEDNEQFF. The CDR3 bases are TGTGCCAGCAGCTTTTCGGCGGGAGAGGACAATGAGCAGTTCTTC.

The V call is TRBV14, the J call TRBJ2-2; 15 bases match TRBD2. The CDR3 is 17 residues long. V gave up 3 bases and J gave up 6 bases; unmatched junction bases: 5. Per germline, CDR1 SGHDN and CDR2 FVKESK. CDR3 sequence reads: CASSHPGLAGGAGELFF. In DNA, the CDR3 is TGTGCCAGCAGCCATCCTGGACTAGCGGGAGGGGCCGGGGAGCTGTTTTTT.

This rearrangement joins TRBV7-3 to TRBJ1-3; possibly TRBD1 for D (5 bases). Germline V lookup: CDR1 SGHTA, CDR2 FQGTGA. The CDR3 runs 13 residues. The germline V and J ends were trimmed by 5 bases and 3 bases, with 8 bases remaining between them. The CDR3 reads CASSPGRGNTIYF. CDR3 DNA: TGTGCCAGCAGCCCGGGGCGTGGAAACACCATATATTTT. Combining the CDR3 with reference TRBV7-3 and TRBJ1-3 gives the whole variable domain GAGVSQTPSNKVTEKGKYVELRCDPISGHTALYWYRQSLGQGPEFLIYFQGTGAADDSGLPNDRFFAVRPEGSVSTLKIQRTERGDSAVYLCASSPGRGNTIYFGEGSWLTVV.